This T cell receptor beta chain was retrieved from a study of shared clonotypes between healthy human individuals. General study results and limits: Although depth was large, rarefaction showed that sequencing of the sorted subsets was incomplete. An effect of sequencing depth on clonotype sharing among donors was expected. Generally, naive subsets (rather than memory subsets) showed larger estimated richness.

CDR1 and CDR2 (germline): SGDLS, YYNGEE. The CDR3 is made up of 16 amino acids. V was pared by 1 base and J by 3 bases, with 5 bases of the junction left unmatched. Measured with immunoSEQ multiplex PCR; TCRdb has only the in-frame clones, and not every one. The data hold around 1.4 million clones, with roughly 98.5% observed a single time. This clone was counted a single time. No antigen is known for it. V gene TRBV9 combines with J gene TRBJ2-2; 8 bases line up with TRBD2. The TCR originated in a man younger than 40 in good health. Sequencing was done on a sample of naive CD4+ T cells sorted from blood. Subset in this sample: CD45RA+ positively selected. CDR3 in DNA: TGTGCCAGCAGCGTATACTCCGGGAGGGACACCGGGGAGCTGTTTTTT. Its translation is CASSVYSGRDTGELFF.